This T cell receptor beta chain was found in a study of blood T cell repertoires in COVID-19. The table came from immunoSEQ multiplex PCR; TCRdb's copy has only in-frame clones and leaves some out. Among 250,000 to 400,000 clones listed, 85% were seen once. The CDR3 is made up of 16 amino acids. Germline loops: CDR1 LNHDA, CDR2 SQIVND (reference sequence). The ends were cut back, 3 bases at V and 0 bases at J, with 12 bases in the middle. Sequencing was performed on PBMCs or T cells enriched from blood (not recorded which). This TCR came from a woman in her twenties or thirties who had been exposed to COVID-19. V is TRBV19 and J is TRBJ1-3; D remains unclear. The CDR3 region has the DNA TGTGCCAGTAGTATGAACAACCCCTTCTCTGGAAACACCATATATTTT. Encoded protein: CASSMNNPFSGNTIYF.